This entry is about one T cell receptor beta chain. Its cognate antigen has yet to be identified. No much larger clone exists at a distance of one base, and base qualities are not known. Genomic DNA was the input for TRB sequencing, which was run either with the immunoSEQ assay at survey resolution or with the hsTCRB kit. As for the original processing: The immunoSEQ software handled the initial read processing, while the LymphoSeq R package was used for the repertoire analyses. Clonality was computed as 1 minus normalized Shannon entropy, and a Gini coefficient was also calculated for each TRB dataset. Phenotypes of unsorted samples were inferred by mapping TRB sequences from sorted subsets of the recipient or donor onto the same recipient's unsorted samples. What TCRdb holds here is the immuneACCESS table cut down to in-frame rearrangements. Part of the clones is not present; checked against another copy, under half of the missing clones reflect an unresolved V gene, and the others are unexplained. V and J calls plus clone size are reproduced from that table; the DNA served to infer D and trimming. The sample table shows roughly 20,000 clones, and 95% to 98% are seen once. Together, the top ten hold roughly 0.15% of the sample.

This record comes from a study of T cells after posttransplantation cyclophosphamide (dated by TCRdb to 2015 to 2016). Turning to the overall study: Using TRB sequencing, the study followed how the T cell repertoire rebuilt after myeloablative bone marrow transplantation with posttransplantation cyclophosphamide given as GVHD prophylaxis. TRB sequencing was performed on blood from all 34 PTCy patients with 1-year posttransplant specimens. Public TRB sequences were checked against a database of over 3,000 sequences associated with responses to pathogens, tumor antigens, self-antigens and alloantigens. Because TRA and TRB clonality were tightly correlated in 9 samples, subsequent TCR analyses were focused on TRB only. Antigen receptor sequencing was done on samples from 35 PTCy-treated patients and from around 15 related bone marrow donors of those patients. TRB sequencing was also done on up to roughly 3 additional blood samples from 2 to 5.2 years after transplant in 3 patients, and on pretransplant blood from a handful of patients. What the work shows at the level of the full study, not this receptor alone: The TRB repertoires of T cells infiltrating skin or the GI tract showed only limited overlap with the TRB repertoires found in blood. Across roughly 45 patients, recipient CMV seropositivity and CMV reactivation were highly associated with TRB clonality; PTCy diversity was similar to CNI/methotrexate controls. Donor-recipient similarity was low at 1-2 months but rose over the first year, and later blood repertoires were often dominated by donor CD8+ memory clones.

Viable CD3+CD4+ or CD3+CD8+ cells that were CCR7+CD45RA+CD45RO-CD95-CD27+CD28+ were classified as naive T cells. On the day of marrow donation, related bone marrow donors gave peripheral blood samples. Peripheral blood and bone marrow mononuclear cells were isolated by Ficoll-Hypaque density centrifugation and were cryopreserved. FACS on a FACSAria II was used to sort CD4+ and CD8+ T cells, including the naive and memory subsets. The germline V gene specifies SQVTM as CDR1 and ANQGSEA as CDR2. The CDR3 covers 13 residues, taking in both the cysteine and the phenylalanine. Of the read, only the CDR3 DNA is kept; its 39 bases are in frame from base 1. V is pared back by 6 bases and J by 1 base, with 10 bases lying between the germline termini.

The sample taken for sequencing was naive CD4+ T cells sorted from PBMCs. The rearranged chain carries TRBV29-1 and TRBJ1-5, with no D gene named confidently. The clonotype originates from a man aged 35 to 55 in good health, CMV-negative, and a related stem cell transplant donor. Here the CDR3 is given as CSVSAGSNQPQHF. In nucleotide form, the sequence is TGCAGCGTCTCAGCGGGCAGCAATCAGCCCCAGCATTTT.